This TCR beta chain came from a study of human CD8 memory T cell subsets. From duplicate vials of roughly 160,000 sorted CD8+ T cells per subset, RNA was isolated. Per the germline V gene, CDR1 is LGHNA and CDR2 is YSLEER. The CDR3 runs to 17 residues. It was UMI-labeled 5' RACE by which the TCR beta libraries were made. Each CDR3 protein gets one entry in TCRdb, which reprocessed the 5' RACE reads and gives no DNA. Across about 20,000 distinct CDR3 sequences, the top ten clones capture 5.4% of the sample. The J gene is TRBJ2-7, the V gene TRBV4-3; the D call from TCRdb, TRBD2, cannot be confirmed without DNA. The sequencing input was CD8+ T cells from PBMCs. The receptor was derived from a human donor in good health. The CDR3 loop is CASSQGATGTALDEQYF.